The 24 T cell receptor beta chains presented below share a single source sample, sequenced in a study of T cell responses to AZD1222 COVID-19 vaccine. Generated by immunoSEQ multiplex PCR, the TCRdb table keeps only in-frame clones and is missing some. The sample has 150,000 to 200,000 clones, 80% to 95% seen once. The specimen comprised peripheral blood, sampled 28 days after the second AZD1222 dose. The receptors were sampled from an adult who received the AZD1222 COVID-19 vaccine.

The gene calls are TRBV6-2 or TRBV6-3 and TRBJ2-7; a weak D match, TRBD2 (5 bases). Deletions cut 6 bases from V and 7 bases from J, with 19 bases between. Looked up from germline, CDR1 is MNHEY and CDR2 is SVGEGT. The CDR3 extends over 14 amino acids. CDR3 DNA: TGTGCCAGCAGCCCCCCCCCGGCGGGTTTGGAGCAGTACTTC. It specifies CASSPPPAGLEQYF.

The DNA of the CDR3 is TGTGCCAGCGGTGCGGGGGCGAACACCGGGGAGCTGTTTTTT. Protein product: CASGAGANTGELFF. The chain combines TRBV7-2 with TRBJ2-2; TRBD2 matches 7 bases. The CDR3 length is 14 residues. The germline CDR1 and CDR2 sequences are SGHTA and FQGNSA. The ends lost 8 bases at V and 0 bases at J; junction bases unmatched: 3.

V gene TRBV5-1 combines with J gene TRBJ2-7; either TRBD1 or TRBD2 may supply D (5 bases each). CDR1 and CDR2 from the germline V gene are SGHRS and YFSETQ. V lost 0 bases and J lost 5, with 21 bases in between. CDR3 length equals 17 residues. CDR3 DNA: TGCGCCAGCAGCTTGGCCGGCCGTCGAGGGGCGTATGACGAGCAGTACTTC. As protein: CASSLAGRRGAYDEQYF.

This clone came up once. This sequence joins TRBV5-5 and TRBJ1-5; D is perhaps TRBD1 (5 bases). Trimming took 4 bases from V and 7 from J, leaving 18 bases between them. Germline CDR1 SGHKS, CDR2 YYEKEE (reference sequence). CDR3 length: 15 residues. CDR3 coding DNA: TGTGCCAGCAGCCCGAGGAGGGGAGTAGAGCAGCCCCAGCATTTT. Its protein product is CASSPRRGVEQPQHF.

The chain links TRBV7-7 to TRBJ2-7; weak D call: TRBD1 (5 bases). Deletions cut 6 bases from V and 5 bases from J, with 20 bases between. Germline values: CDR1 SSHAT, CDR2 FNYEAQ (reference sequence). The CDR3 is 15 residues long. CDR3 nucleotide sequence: TGTGCCAGCAGTCAAACAGGTAGCCCTTGGGACGAGCAGTACTTC. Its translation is CASSQTGSPWDEQYF. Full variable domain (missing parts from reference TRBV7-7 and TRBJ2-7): GAGVSQSPRYKVTKRGQDVTLRCDPISSHATLYWYQQALGQGPEFLTYFNYEAQPDKSGLPSDRFSAERPEGSISTLTIQRTEQRDSAMYRCASSQTGSPWDEQYFGPGTRLTVT.

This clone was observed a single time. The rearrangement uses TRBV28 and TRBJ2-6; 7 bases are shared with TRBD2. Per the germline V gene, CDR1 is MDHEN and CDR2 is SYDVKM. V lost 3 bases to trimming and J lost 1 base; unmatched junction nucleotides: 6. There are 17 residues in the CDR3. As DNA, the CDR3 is TGTGCCAGCAGTTTGAGGTCCGGGAGGTCTGGGGCCAACGTCCTGACTTTC. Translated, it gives CASSLRSGRSGANVLTF.

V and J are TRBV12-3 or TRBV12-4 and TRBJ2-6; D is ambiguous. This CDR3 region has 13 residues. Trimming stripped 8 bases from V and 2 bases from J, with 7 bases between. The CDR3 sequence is CASAVPGANVLTF. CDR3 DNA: TGTGCCAGCGCGGTGCCTGGGGCCAACGTCCTGACTTTC.

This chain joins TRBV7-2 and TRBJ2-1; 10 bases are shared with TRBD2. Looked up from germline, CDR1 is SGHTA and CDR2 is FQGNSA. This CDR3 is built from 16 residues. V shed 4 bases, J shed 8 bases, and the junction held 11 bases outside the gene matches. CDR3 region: CASSYTRLLAGDEQFF. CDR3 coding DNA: TGTGCCAGCAGCTATACCAGACTCCTAGCGGGAGATGAGCAGTTCTTC.

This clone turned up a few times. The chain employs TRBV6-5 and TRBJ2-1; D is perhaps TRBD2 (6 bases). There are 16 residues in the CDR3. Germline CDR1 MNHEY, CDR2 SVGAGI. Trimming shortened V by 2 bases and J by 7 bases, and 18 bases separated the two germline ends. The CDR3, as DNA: TGTGCCAGCAGTTACAACCGGGGGTTCCGGTTAAATGAGCAGTTCTTC. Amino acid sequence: CASSYNRGFRLNEQFF.

CDR3 amino acids: CASSPNTGVNTEAFF. The CDR3 DNA sequence: TGTGCCAGCTCACCCAACACAGGGGTGAACACTGAAGCTTTCTTT. V gene TRBV18 combines with J gene TRBJ1-1, with 7 bases that match TRBD1. Germline-derived CDR1 and CDR2 are KGHSH and LQKENI. J lost 0 bases, V lost 3 bases, and 4 bases had no gene match. There are 15 residues in the CDR3.

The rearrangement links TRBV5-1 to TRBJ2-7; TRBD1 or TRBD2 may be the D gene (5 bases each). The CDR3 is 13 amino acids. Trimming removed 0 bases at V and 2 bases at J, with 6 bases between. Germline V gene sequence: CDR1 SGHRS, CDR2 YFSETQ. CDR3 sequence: CASSLGGTYEQYF. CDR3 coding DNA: TGCGCCAGCAGCTTGGGGGGGACCTACGAGCAGTACTTC.

The CDR3 bases are TGTGCCAGCAGCTCCGGACAGGGAATCACAGATACGCAGTATTTT. Its protein product is CASSSGQGITDTQYF. The chain is built from TRBV7-2 and TRBJ2-3, with TRBD1 matching 8 bases. J lost 2 bases, V lost 4 bases, and 5 bases had no gene match. Germline V gene lookup returns CDR1 SGHTA and CDR2 FQGNSA. The CDR3 is 15 residues long.

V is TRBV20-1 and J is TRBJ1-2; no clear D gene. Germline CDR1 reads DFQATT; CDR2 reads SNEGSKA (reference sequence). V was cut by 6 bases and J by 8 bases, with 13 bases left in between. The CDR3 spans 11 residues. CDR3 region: CSARRNKGYTF. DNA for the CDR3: TGCAGTGCCAGAAGGAACAAGGGCTACACCTTC.

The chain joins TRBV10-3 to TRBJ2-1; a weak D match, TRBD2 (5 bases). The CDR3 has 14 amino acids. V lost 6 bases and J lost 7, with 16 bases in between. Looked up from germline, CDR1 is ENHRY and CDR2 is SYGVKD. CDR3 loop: CAISALGVGNEQFF. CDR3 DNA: TGTGCCATCAGCGCCTTGGGAGTTGGAAATGAGCAGTTCTTC.

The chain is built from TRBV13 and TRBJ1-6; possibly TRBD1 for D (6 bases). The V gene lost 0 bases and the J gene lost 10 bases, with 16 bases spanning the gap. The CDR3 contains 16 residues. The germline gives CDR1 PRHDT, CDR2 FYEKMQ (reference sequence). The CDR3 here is CASSLGPGEGTSPLHF. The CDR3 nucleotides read TGTGCCAGCAGCTTAGGTCCAGGGGAGGGAACGTCACCCCTCCACTTT.

The CDR3: CASKVAETLANYGYTF. The CDR3 region has the DNA TGTGCCAGCAAGGTGGCGGAGACTTTAGCTAACTATGGCTACACCTTC. The V and J genes are TRBV28 and TRBJ1-2; D gene ambiguous. CDR3 length: 16 amino acids. Trimming took off 7 bases at V and 0 bases at J, with 18 bases between the two ends. Germline values: CDR1 MDHEN, CDR2 SYDVKM.

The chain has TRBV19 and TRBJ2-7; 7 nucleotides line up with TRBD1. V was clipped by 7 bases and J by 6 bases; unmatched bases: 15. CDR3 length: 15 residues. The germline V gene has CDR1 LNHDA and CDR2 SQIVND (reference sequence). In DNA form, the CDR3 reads TGTGCCAGTACCCCGCGCACAGGGGCGTCCGCCGAGCAGTACTTC. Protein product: CASTPRTGASAEQYF.

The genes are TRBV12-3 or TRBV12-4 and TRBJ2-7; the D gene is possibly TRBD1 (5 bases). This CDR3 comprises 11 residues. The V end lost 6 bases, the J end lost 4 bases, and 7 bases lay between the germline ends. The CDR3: CASSRQYEQYF. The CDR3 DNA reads TGTGCCAGCAGCCGACAGTACGAGCAGTACTTC.

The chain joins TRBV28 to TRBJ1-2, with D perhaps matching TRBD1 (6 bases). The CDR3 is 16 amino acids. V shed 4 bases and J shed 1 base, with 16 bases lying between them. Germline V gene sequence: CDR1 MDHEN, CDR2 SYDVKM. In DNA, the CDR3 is TGTGCCAGCAGTTCTACCCCTCAGGGGATTAACTATGGCTACACCTTC. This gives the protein CASSSTPQGINYGYTF.

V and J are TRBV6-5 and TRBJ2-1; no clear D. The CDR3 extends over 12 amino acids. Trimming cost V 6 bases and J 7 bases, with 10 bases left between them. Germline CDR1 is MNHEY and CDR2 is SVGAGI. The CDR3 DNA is TGTGCCAGCAGGGACCAGCGTAATGAGCAGTTCTTC. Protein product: CASRDQRNEQFF.

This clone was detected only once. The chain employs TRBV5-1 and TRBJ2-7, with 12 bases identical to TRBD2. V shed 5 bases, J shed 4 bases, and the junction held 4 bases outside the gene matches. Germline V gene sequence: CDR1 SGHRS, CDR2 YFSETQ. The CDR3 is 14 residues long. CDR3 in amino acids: CASRRLAGAYEQYF. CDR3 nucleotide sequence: TGCGCCAGCAGGAGACTAGCGGGAGCGTACGAGCAGTACTTC.

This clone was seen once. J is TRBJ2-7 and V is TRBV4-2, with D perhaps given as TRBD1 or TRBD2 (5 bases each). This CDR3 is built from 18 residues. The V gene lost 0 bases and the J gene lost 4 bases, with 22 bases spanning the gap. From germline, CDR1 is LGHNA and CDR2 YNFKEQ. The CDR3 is CASSQDTPGQTLGYEQYF. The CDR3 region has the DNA TGTGCCAGCAGCCAAGATACTCCGGGGCAAACGTTGGGGTACGAGCAGTACTTC.

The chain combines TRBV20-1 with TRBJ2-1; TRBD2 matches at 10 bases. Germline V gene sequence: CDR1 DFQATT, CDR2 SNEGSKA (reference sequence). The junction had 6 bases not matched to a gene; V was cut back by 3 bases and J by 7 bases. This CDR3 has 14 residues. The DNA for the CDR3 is TGCAGTGCTAGTCCCAGCGGGAGGGGGAATGAGCAGTTCTTC. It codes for CSASPSGRGNEQFF.

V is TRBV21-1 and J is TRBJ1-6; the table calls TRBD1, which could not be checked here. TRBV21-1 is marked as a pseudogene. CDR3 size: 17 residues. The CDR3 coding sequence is TGTGCCAGCAGCAAAGGGGACAGGGGACAAATTCCTTCACCCCTCCACTTT. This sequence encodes CASSKGDRGQIPSPLHF.